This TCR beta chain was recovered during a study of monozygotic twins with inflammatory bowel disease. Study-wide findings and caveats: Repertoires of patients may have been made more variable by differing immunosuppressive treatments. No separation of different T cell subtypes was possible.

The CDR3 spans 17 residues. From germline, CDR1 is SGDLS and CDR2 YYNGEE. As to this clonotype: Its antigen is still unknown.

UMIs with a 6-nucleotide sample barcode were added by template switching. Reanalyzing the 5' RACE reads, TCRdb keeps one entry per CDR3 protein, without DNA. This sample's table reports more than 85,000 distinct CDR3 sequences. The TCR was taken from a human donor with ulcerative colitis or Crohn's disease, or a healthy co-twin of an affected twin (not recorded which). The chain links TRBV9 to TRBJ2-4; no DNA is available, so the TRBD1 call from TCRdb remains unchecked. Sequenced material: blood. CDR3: CASSIGVGTLAKNIQYF. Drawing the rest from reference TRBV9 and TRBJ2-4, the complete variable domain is DSGVTQTPKHLITATGQRVTLRCSPRSGDLSVYWYQQSLDQGLQFLIQYYNGEERAKGNILERFSAQQFPDLHSELNLSSLELGDSALYFCASSIGVGTLAKNIQYFGAGTRLSVL.